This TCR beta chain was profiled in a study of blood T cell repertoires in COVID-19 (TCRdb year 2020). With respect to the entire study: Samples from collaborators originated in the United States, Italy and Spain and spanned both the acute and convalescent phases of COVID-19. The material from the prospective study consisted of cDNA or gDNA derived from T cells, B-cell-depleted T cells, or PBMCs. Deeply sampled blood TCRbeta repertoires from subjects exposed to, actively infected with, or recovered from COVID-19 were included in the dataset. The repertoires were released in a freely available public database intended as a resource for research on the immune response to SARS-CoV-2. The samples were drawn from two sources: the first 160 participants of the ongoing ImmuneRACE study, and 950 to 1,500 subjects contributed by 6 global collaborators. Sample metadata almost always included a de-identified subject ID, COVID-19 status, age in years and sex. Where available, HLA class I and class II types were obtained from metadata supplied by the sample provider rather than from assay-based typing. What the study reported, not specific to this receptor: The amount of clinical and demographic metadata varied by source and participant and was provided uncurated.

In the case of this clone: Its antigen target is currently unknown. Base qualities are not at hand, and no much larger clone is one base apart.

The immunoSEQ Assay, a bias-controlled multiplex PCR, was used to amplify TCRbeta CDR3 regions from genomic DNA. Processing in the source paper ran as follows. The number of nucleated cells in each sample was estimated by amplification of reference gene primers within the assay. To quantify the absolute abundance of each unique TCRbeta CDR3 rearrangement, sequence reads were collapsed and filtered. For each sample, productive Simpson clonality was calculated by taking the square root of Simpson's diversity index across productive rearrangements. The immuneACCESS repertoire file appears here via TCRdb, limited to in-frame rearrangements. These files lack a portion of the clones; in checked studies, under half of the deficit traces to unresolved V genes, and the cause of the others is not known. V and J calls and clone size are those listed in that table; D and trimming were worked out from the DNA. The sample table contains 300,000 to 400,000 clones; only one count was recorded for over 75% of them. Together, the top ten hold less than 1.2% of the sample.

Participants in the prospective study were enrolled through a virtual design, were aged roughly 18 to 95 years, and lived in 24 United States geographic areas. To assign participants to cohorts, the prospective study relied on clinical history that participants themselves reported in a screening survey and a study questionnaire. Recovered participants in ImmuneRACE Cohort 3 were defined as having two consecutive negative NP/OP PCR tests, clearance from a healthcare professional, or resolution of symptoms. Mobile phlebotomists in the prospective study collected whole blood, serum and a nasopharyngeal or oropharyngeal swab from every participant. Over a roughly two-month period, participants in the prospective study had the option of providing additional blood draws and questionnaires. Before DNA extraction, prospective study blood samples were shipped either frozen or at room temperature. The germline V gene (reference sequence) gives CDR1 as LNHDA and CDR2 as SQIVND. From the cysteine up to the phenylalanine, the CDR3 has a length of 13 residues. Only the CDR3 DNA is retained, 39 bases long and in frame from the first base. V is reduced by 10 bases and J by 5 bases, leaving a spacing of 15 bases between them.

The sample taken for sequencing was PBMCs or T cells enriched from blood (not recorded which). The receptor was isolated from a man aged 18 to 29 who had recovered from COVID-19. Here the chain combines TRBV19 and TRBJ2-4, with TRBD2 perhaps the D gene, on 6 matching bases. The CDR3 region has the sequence CATRLEGQNIQYF. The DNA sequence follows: TGTGCCACACGACTGGAGGGACAAAACATTCAGTACTTC.